Below, 28 T cell receptor beta chains from the same sample are listed, as sequenced in a study of blood T cell repertoires in COVID-19. The assay was immunoSEQ multiplex PCR, and TCRdb's table has in-frame clones only and misses some. The repertoire includes approximately 200,000 clones, roughly 82% of them detected once, and over 5% sits in the top ten. The specimen was peripheral blood. The receptors were sampled from a woman younger than 45 with acute or convalescent COVID-19.

The J gene is TRBJ1-5, the V gene TRBV19; D is possibly TRBD1 (6 bases). Germline V CDR1 and CDR2: LNHDA, SQIVND (reference sequence). Trimming removed 3 bases from V and 0 bases from J, with 9 bases in between. The CDR3 is 15 amino acids. The CDR3 DNA is TGTGCCAGTAGTATGACAGGTTATAGCAATCAGCCCCAGCATTTT. Its translation: CASSMTGYSNQPQHF.

The V and J genes are TRBV6-2 or TRBV6-3 and TRBJ2-5, with 7 bases identical to TRBD2. CDR1 is MNHEY and CDR2 is SVGEGT in the germline V gene. The CDR3 totals 13 residues. J was trimmed by 1 base and V by 5 bases; bases with no gene match: 1. CDR3 amino acids: CASSTSAQETQYF. CDR3 DNA sequence: TGTGCCAGCAGTACTAGCGCCCAAGAGACCCAGTACTTC.

J is TRBJ2-7 and V is TRBV14; D is uncertain. The CDR3 is made up of 13 amino acids. In germline, CDR1 is SGHDN, CDR2 FVKESK. Deletions cut 1 base from V and 0 bases from J, with 4 bases between. Here the CDR3 reads CASSQGSSYEQYF. CDR3 DNA sequence: TGTGCCAGCAGCCAAGGGAGCTCCTACGAGCAGTACTTC. Variable domain in full (rest from reference TRBV14 and TRBJ2-7): EAGVTQFPSHSVIEKGQTVTLRCDPISGHDNLYWYRRVMGKEIKFLLHFVKESKQDESGMPNNRFLAERTGGTYSTLKVQPAELEDSGVYFCASSQGSSYEQYFGPGTRLTVT.

The chain has TRBV3-1 (or the pseudogene TRBV3-2) and TRBJ2-7; TRBD1 might be the D (6 bases). Germline V gene data show CDR1 as LGHDT and CDR2 as YNNKEL (reference sequence). V gave up 6 bases and J gave up 6 bases, with 18 bases separating them. The CDR3 totals 14 residues. CDR3 protein: CASSYTGSLLEQYF. CDR3 sequence (DNA): TGTGCCAGCAGTTACACAGGGTCTCTTCTCGAGCAGTACTTC.

This clone occurred a few times. The V call is TRBV2, the J call TRBJ2-7; D may be TRBD2 (5 bases). This CDR3 comprises 13 residues. Germline V gives CDR1 SNHLY, CDR2 FYNNEI. Trimming shortened V by 9 bases and J by 2 bases, and 14 bases separated the two germline ends. The CDR3 bases are TGTGCCAGTGGTGGAGCGGCCACCTACGAGCAGTACTTC. Its translation is CASGGAATYEQYF.

A single count supports this clone. Within the sample, other DNA sequences also encode this same CDR3. This chain uses TRBV5-5 with TRBJ2-1, with 9 nucleotides matching TRBD1. The length of the CDR3 is 12 residues. Trimming cost V 3 bases and J 10 bases; bases outside gene matches: 2. CDR1 is SGHKS and CDR2 is YYEKEE in the germline V gene (reference sequence). The CDR3 is CASSWTGEEQFF. Written as DNA, the CDR3 is TGTGCCAGCAGCTGGACAGGGGAGGAGCAGTTCTTC.

J is TRBJ2-7 and V is TRBV4-2, with D tentatively TRBD2 (6 bases). The ends were cut back, 0 bases at V and 3 bases at J, with 12 bases in the middle. From germline, CDR1 is LGHNA and CDR2 YNFKEQ. The length of the CDR3 is 15 residues. The CDR3, as DNA: TGTGCCAGCAGCCAAGACAGGGAGGTAGGCTACGAGCAGTACTTC. This sequence encodes CASSQDREVGYEQYF.

Only one count was recorded for this clone. The rearrangement uses TRBV28 and TRBJ2-5; TRBD2 agrees at 14 bases. This CDR3 contains 17 residues. Germline CDR1 reads MDHEN; CDR2 reads SYDVKM. Trimming cost V 0 bases and J 5 bases; bases outside gene matches: 5. The CDR3 DNA follows: TGTGCCAGCAGTTTATGGACTAGCGGGAGGGCCGGGGAGACCCAGTACTTC. Residues: CASSLWTSGRAGETQYF.

Remarks on this clone: The sample contains more than one DNA sequence encoding this CDR3. The chain uses TRBV12-3 or TRBV12-4 and TRBJ1-3; TRBD1 is a possible D gene (5 bases). V lost 6 bases and J lost 7, with 10 bases in between. This CDR3 region has 12 residues. The CDR3 loop reads CASSFGGNTIYF. Here the CDR3 DNA reads TGTGCCAGCAGCTTTGGGGGGAACACCATATATTTT.

This rearrangement joins TRBV30 to TRBJ1-1, with 9 bases lining up with TRBD1. The trim removed 2 bases at V and 4 bases at J, leaving 5 bases unmatched. This CDR3 has 14 residues. CDR1 GTSNPN and CDR2 SVGIG come from the germline V gene (reference sequence). The chain's CDR3 is CAWSSQGARTEAFF. CDR3 in DNA: TGTGCCTGGAGTTCACAGGGGGCGCGCACTGAAGCTTTCTTT.

A remark on this clone: Germline and junction disagree at one end, which may indicate a read error. The rearrangement links TRBV3-1 (or the pseudogene TRBV3-2) to TRBJ1-1, with D maybe TRBD1 (5 bases). CDR3 size: 15 residues. CDR1 is LGHDT and CDR2 is YNNKEL in the germline V gene (reference sequence). The CDR3 region has the DNA TGTGCCCGCAGCCGGGGGGGGAGGGTGGGAACTGAAGCTTTCTTT. Protein: CARSRGGRVGTEAFF.

The CDR3 DNA sequence: TGTGCCTGGAGAGTCACAGGGGCGACCGGGGAGCTGTTTTTT. It encodes CAWRVTGATGELFF. The chain joins TRBV30 to TRBJ2-2; TRBD1 matches 7 bases. The CDR3 is made up of 14 amino acids. Trimming at V came to 3 bases and at J to 5 bases, leaving 6 bases not matched to a gene. CDR1 and CDR2 (germline): GTSNPN, SVGIG (reference sequence).

This chain connects TRBV28 to TRBJ2-1; 14 nucleotides match TRBD2. This CDR3 has 18 residues. After removal of 3 bases from V and 5 bases from J, the junction contained 9 bases not matched to a gene. CDR1 and CDR2 from the germline V gene are MDHEN and SYDVKM. CDR3 nucleotides: TGTGCCAGCAGTTTTCCGGGACTAGCGGGAGTTAGAAACAATGAGCAGTTCTTC. This translates into CASSFPGLAGVRNNEQFF.

V is TRBV27 and J is TRBJ2-7; maybe TRBD1 (5 bases). The ends were cut back, 3 bases at V and 3 bases at J, with 12 bases in the middle. Looked up from germline, CDR1 is MNHEY and CDR2 is SMNVEV (reference sequence). The CDR3 has 14 amino acids. In DNA, the CDR3 is TGTGCCAGCAGTTTTGGGCAGGGCCTCTACGAGCAGTACTTC. Translating it yields CASSFGQGLYEQYF.

The J gene is TRBJ2-1, the V gene TRBV7-2; the D is unclear. Trimming took 0 bases from V and 1 from J, leaving 7 bases between them. In germline, CDR1 is SGHTA, CDR2 FQGNSA. CDR3 length: 15 residues. The CDR3 loop is CASSLAVLSYNEQFF. The CDR3, as DNA: TGTGCCAGCAGCTTAGCTGTCCTGTCCTACAATGAGCAGTTCTTC.

This chain uses TRBV11-2 with TRBJ2-1; a possible D gene is TRBD2 (5 bases). Germline loops: CDR1 SGHAT, CDR2 FQNNGV. Trimming left V 3 bases short and J 12 bases short, with 27 bases between. The CDR3 contains 17 residues. The CDR3 DNA sequence: TGTGCCAGCAGCTTCAACCTCCGGGATCGGACCTCTTTCAGGCAGTTCTTC. This sequence encodes CASSFNLRDRTSFRQFF.

The V gene is TRBV6-6, the J gene TRBJ1-4, with 10 bases fitting TRBD1. The CDR3 has 16 amino acids. From germline, CDR1 is MNHNY and CDR2 SVGAGI (reference sequence). J gave up 5 bases and V 8 bases, and 11 bases lay outside the gene matches. CDR3 in amino acids: CASPSGDRGQNEKLFF. The CDR3 nucleotides are TGTGCCAGCCCCTCTGGTGACAGGGGGCAGAATGAAAAACTGTTTTTT.

The chain joins TRBV5-4 to TRBJ2-1; 10 bases are a match to TRBD1. J lost 8 bases, V lost 7 bases, and 12 bases had no gene match. Germline values: CDR1 SGHNT, CDR2 YYREEE (reference sequence). This CDR3 is built from 15 residues. The CDR3 loop reads CASAGQGGSGHEQFF. As DNA, the CDR3 is TGTGCCAGCGCCGGACAGGGGGGCTCGGGCCATGAGCAGTTCTTC.

As concerns this clone: The sample holds other DNA sequences that translate to the same CDR3. The V gene is TRBV11-2, the J gene TRBJ2-7; 13 nucleotides align to TRBD2. The germline gives CDR1 SGHAT, CDR2 FQNNGV. Germline trimming cut 1 base from V and 4 bases from J; bases unmatched to any gene: 1. The CDR3 length is 15 residues. The CDR3 sequence: CASSLGLAGGYEQYF. CDR3 in DNA: TGTGCCAGCAGCTTAGGACTAGCGGGAGGATACGAGCAGTACTTC.

The chain recombines TRBV4-2 with TRBJ2-1; TRBD2 agrees at 13 bases. Germline CDR1 LGHNA, CDR2 YNFKEQ. The CDR3 sequence is 18 residues long. Trimming took 0 bases from V and 3 from J; bases not matched to a gene: 5. The CDR3 bases are TGTGCCAGCAGCCAAGAAGGAGGACTAGCGGGGGTCTACAATGAGCAGTTCTTC. Residues: CASSQEGGLAGVYNEQFF.

The CDR3 sequence is CASSPSTGTLNTGELFF. The CDR3 bases are TGCGCCAGCTCGCCTTCCACCGGGACACTAAACACCGGGGAGCTGTTTTTT. This chain connects TRBV5-1 to TRBJ2-2; D might be TRBD1 (6 bases). CDR1 SGHRS and CDR2 YFSETQ come from the germline V gene. The length of the CDR3 is 17 residues. Trimming removed 7 bases at V and 2 bases at J, with 21 bases between. Complete variable domain (other parts from reference TRBV5-1 and TRBJ2-2): KAGVTQTPRYLIKTRGQQVTLSCSPISGHRSVSWYQQTPGQGLQFLFEYFSETQRNKGNFPGRFSGRQFSNSRSEMNVSTLELGDSALYLCASSPSTGTLNTGELFFGEGSRLTVL.

This chain joins TRBV10-3 and TRBJ2-7, with 12 bases matching TRBD2. CDR3 length equals 17 residues. After removal of 8 bases from V and 0 bases from J, the junction contained 11 bases not matched to a gene. Germline values: CDR1 ENHRY, CDR2 SYGVKD. DNA for the CDR3: TGTGCCATCTCTACGACTAGCGGGGGCCCTATCTCCTACGAGCAGTACTTC. It specifies CAISTTSGGPISYEQYF.

The chain employs TRBV3-1 (or the pseudogene TRBV3-2) and TRBJ1-4; 7 bases fit TRBD1. This CDR3 is built from 15 residues. From germline, CDR1 is LGHDT and CDR2 YNNKEL (reference sequence). The junction had 2 bases not matched to a gene; V was cut back by 2 bases and J by 2 bases. CDR3 residues: CASSQLQGTNEKLFF. The CDR3 bases are TGTGCCAGCAGCCAACTACAGGGGACTAATGAAAAACTGTTTTTT.

The rearrangement links TRBV5-8 to TRBJ1-5; possibly TRBD1 for D (6 bases). This CDR3 comprises 14 residues. Per germline, CDR1 SGHTS and CDR2 YDEGEE. V was shortened by 1 base and J by 7 bases, with 12 bases between the two germline ends. CDR3 sequence (DNA): TGTGCCAGCAGCTTGACAGGGTTTGGGCAGCCCCAGCATTTT. It translates to CASSLTGFGQPQHF.

The chain is built from TRBV7-9 and TRBJ1-1; D gene uncertain. CDR3 length: 16 amino acids. Looked up from germline, CDR1 is SEHNR and CDR2 is FQNEAQ (reference sequence). V was shortened by 0 bases and J by 8 bases, with 19 bases between the two germline ends. The CDR3 bases are TGTGCCAGCAGCTTAGCCCTTCCCTTGGAGGGAGAGGAAGCTTTCTTT. Translation gives CASSLALPLEGEEAFF.

The table lists this clone with a count of one. The J gene is TRBJ1-1, the V gene TRBV7-9; 7 nucleotides align to TRBD1. This CDR3 has 14 amino acids. Germline CDR1 and CDR2: SEHNR and FQNEAQ (reference sequence). V gave up 5 bases and J gave up 1 base; unmatched junction bases: 4. Here the CDR3 DNA reads TGTGCCAGCAGCGGATGGACAGGGAACACTGAAGCTTTCTTT. Protein sequence: CASSGWTGNTEAFF.

A single count supports this clone. This CDR3 reads CASSDGTGDYNEQFF. The CDR3 coding sequence is TGTGCCAGCAGTGACGGGACAGGGGATTACAATGAGCAGTTCTTC. The chain couples TRBV6-4 to TRBJ2-1; 10 bases fit TRBD1. The CDR3 spans 15 residues. J gave up 4 bases and V 2 bases, and 2 bases lay outside the gene matches. CDR1 is MRHNA and CDR2 is SNTAGT in the germline V gene.

The chain links TRBV25-1 to TRBJ1-5, with 8 bases identical to TRBD1. Trimming took 6 bases from V and 10 from J; bases not matched to a gene: 5. The length of the CDR3 is 12 residues. The germline CDR1 and CDR2 sequences are MGHDK and SYGVNS. CDR3: CASSQGARPQHF. The CDR3 region has the DNA TGTGCCAGCAGCCAGGGGGCCCGACCCCAGCATTTT.